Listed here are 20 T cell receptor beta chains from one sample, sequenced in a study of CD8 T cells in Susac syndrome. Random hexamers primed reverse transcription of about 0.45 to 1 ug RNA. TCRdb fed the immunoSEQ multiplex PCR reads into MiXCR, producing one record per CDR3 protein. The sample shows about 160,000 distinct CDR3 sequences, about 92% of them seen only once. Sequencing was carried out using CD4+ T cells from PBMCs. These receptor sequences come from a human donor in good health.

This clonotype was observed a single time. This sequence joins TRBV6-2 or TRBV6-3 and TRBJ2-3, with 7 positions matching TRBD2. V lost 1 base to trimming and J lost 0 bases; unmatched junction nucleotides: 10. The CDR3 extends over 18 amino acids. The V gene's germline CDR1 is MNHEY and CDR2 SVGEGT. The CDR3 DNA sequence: TGTGCCAGCAGTTACTATCGGGCGGGGGACGCGAGCACAGATACGCAGTATTTT. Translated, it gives CASSYYRAGDASTDTQYF.

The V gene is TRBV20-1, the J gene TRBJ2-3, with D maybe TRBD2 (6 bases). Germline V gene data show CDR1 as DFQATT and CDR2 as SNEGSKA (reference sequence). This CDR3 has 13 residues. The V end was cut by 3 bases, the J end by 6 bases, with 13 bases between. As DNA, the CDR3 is TGCAGTGCTAGCACTAGCCGGGGGGATACGCAGTATTTT. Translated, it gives CSASTSRGDTQYF.

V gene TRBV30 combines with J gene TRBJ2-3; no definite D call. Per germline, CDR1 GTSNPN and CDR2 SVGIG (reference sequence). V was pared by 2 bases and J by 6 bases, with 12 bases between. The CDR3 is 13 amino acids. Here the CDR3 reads CAWSLQPRDTQYF. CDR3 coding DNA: TGTGCCTGGAGTCTACAGCCCAGGGATACGCAGTATTTT.

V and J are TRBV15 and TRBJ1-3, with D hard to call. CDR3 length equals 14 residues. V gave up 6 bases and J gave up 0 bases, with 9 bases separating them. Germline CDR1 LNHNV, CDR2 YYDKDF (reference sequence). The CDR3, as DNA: TGTGCCACCAGGCGGGTATCCTCTGGAAACACCATATATTTT. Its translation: CATRRVSSGNTIYF.

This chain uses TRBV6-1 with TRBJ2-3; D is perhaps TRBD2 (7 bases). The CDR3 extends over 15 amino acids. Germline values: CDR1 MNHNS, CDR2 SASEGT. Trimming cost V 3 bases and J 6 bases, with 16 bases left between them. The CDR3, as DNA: TGTGCCAGCAGTGACGGGGGGCAGAGACTGGATACGCAGTATTTT. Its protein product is CASSDGGQRLDTQYF.

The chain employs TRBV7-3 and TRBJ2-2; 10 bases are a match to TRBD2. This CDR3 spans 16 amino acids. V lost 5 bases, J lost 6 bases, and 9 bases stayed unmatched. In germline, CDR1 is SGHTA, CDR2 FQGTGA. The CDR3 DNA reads TGTGCCAGCAGCCGAGGGGCTAGCGGGAGACCCGGGGAGCTGTTTTTT. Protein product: CASSRGASGRPGELFF. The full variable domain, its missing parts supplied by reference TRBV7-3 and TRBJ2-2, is GAGVSQTPSNKVTEKGKYVELRCDPISGHTALYWYRQSLGQGPEFLIYFQGTGAADDSGLPNDRFFAVRPEGSVSTLKIQRTERGDSAVYLCASSRGASGRPGELFFGEGSRLTVL.

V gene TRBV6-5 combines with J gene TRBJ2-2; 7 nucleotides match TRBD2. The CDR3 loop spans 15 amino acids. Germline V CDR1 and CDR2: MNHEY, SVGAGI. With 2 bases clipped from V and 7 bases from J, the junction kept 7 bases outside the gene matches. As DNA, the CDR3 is TGTGCCAGCAGTTACGTTGCGGGGGTAAACGGGGAGCTGTTTTTT. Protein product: CASSYVAGVNGELFF.

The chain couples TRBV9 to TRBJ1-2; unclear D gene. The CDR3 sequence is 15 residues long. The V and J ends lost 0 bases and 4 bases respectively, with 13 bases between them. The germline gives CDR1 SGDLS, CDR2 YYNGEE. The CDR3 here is CASSVVPFDLYGYTF. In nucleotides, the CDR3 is TGTGCCAGCAGCGTAGTCCCGTTTGACCTCTATGGCTACACCTTC.

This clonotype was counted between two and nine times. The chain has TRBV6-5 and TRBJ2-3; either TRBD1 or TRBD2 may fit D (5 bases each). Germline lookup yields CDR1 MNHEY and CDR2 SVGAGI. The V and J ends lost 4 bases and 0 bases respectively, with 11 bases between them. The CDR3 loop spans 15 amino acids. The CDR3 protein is CASSSLGDSTDTQYF. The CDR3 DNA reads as TGTGCCAGCAGTTCCCTTGGGGACAGCACAGATACGCAGTATTTT.

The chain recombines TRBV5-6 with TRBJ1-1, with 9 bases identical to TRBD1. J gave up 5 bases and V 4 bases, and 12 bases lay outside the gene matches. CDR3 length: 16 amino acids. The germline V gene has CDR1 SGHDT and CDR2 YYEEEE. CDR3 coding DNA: TGTGCCAGCAGCCCGTGGGACAGGGAATTCCCGACTGAAGCTTTCTTT. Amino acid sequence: CASSPWDREFPTEAFF.

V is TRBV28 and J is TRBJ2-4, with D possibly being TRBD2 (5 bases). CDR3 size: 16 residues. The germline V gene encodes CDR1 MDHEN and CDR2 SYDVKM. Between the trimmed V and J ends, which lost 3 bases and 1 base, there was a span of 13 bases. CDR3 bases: TGTGCCAGCAGTTTGTGGGGAGTTAGGGCCAAAAACATTCAGTACTTC. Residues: CASSLWGVRAKNIQYF.

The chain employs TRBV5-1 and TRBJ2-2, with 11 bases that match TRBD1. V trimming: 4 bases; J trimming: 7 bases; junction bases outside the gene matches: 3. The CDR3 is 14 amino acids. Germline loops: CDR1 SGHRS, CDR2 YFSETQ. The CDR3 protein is CASSRDRGFGELFF. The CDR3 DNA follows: TGCGCCAGCAGCAGGGACAGGGGGTTCGGGGAGCTGTTTTTT.

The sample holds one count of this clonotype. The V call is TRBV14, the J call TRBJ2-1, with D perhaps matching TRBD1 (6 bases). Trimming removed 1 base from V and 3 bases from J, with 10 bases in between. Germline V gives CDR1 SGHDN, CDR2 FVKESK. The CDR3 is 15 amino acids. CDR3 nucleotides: TGTGCCAGCAGCCAAGCTCTAGGGGGCTACAATGAGCAGTTCTTC. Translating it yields CASSQALGGYNEQFF.

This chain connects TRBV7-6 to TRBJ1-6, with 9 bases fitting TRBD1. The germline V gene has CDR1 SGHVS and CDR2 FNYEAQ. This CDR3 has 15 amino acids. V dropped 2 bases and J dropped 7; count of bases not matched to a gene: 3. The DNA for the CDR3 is TGTGCCAGCAGCTTAAAACAGGGGGCGAATTCACCCCTCCACTTT. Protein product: CASSLKQGANSPLHF.

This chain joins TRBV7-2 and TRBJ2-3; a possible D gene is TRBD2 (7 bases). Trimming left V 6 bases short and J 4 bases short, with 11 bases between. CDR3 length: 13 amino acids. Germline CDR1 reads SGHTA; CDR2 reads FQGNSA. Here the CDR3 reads CASRQGGADTQYF. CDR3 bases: TGTGCCAGCAGACAGGGAGGGGCAGATACGCAGTATTTT.

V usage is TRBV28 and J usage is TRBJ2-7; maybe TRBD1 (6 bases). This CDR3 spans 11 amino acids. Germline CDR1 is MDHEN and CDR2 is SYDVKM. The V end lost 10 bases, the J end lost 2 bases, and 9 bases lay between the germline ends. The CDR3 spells CANGDTYEQYF. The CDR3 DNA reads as TGTGCCAATGGGGACACCTACGAGCAGTACTTC.

CDR3 sequence reads: CASSIAQGIYEQYF. In DNA, the CDR3 is TGTGCCAGTAGTATAGCCCAGGGGATCTACGAGCAGTACTTC. V gene TRBV19 combines with J gene TRBJ2-7, with a weak D call TRBD1 (6 bases). V lost 1 base to trimming and J lost 3 bases, with 10 bases between them. The germline gives CDR1 LNHDA, CDR2 SQIVND (reference sequence). The CDR3 sequence is 14 residues long.

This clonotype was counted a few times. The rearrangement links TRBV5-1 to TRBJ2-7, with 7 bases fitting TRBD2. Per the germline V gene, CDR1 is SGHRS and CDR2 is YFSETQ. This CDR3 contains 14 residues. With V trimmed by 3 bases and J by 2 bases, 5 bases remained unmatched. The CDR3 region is CASSSASGPYEQYF. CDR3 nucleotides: TGCGCCAGCAGCTCCGCTAGCGGCCCCTACGAGCAGTACTTC.

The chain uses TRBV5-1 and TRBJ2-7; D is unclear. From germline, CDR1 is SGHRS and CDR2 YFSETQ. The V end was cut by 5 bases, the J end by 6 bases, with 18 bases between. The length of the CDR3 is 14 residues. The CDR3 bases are TGCGCCAGCAGTGTAAGTCCGAACCGACCCGAGCAGTACTTC. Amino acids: CASSVSPNRPEQYF.

The CDR3 here is CASSRDRKTEAFF. The CDR3 DNA reads as TGTGCCAGTAGTCGGGACAGGAAAACTGAAGCTTTCTTT. The chain carries TRBV19 and TRBJ1-1; 8 nucleotides line up with TRBD1. The germline CDR1 and CDR2 sequences are LNHDA and SQIVND (reference sequence). This CDR3 comprises 13 residues. V was clipped by 5 bases and J by 5 bases; unmatched bases: 4.